The 22 T cell receptor beta chains listed next were all sequenced from one sample in a study of T cell responses to AZD1222 COVID-19 vaccine. Measured with immunoSEQ multiplex PCR; TCRdb has only the in-frame clones, and not every one. The table records around 180,000 clones, around 87% of them present only once. The sequencing here drew on peripheral blood, taken on day 0 of AZD1222 vaccination. The source of these receptors is an adult in good health.

The rearrangement links TRBV7-9 to TRBJ1-1, with D tentatively TRBD1 (6 bases). Germline assignment: CDR1 SEHNR and CDR2 FQNEAQ (reference sequence). V was pared by 3 bases and J by 2 bases, with 10 bases between. CDR3 length equals 14 residues. The CDR3 sequence: CASSFGRGNTEAFF. CDR3 nucleotides: TGTGCCAGCAGCTTTGGCAGGGGAAACACTGAAGCTTTCTTT.

In this sample, this clone turned up once. This chain links TRBV28 with TRBJ1-2; D uncertain. Trimming took off 6 bases at V and 5 bases at J, with 7 bases between the two ends. Germline V gene sequence: CDR1 MDHEN, CDR2 SYDVKM. CDR3 length: 11 residues. The CDR3 nucleotides are TGTGCCAGCAGCGGATTATATGGCTACACCTTC. It specifies CASSGLYGYTF.

The rearrangement uses TRBV7-2 and TRBJ2-7; D unresolved. CDR3 size: 11 residues. V was trimmed by 0 bases and J by 12 bases, leaving 9 bases between them. The germline CDR1 and CDR2 sequences are SGHTA and FQGNSA. CDR3 protein: CASSLAPMLYF. The CDR3 nucleotides are TGTGCCAGCAGCTTAGCCCCTATGCTGTACTTC.

The chain uses TRBV28 and TRBJ1-6; D not resolved. Trimming stripped 3 bases from V and 0 bases from J, with 9 bases between. The length of the CDR3 is 16 residues. CDR1 is MDHEN and CDR2 is SYDVKM in the germline V gene. The CDR3 nucleotides read TGTGCCAGCAGTTTTTTTCTGAGCTCCTATAATTCACCCCTCCACTTT. It translates to CASSFFLSSYNSPLHF.

The chain uses TRBV7-8 and TRBJ2-7, with D perhaps TRBD2 (6 bases). The V end lost 1 base, the J end lost 5 bases, and 12 bases lay between the germline ends. Germline V lookup: CDR1 SGHVS, CDR2 FQNEAQ. The CDR3 is 14 amino acids. The CDR3 DNA sequence: TGTGCCAGCAGCTTAGGGAGGGTAGGCCACGAGCAGTACGTC. This sequence encodes CASSLGRVGHEQYV.

Here the CDR3 reads CASSRFGLADSYEQYF. CDR3 bases: TGTGCCAGCTCACGATTCGGACTAGCGGACTCCTACGAGCAGTACTTC. The rearrangement joins TRBV18 to TRBJ2-7; 10 bases are shared with TRBD2. After removal of 4 bases from V and 0 bases from J, the junction contained 6 bases not matched to a gene. This CDR3 is built from 16 residues. CDR1 is KGHSH, CDR2 LQKENI, per germline.

The genes are TRBV21-1 and TRBJ1-4. TRBV21-1 is a pseudogene locus. The CDR3 sequence is 16 residues long. The CDR3: CASSKVQGGSNEKLFF. CDR3 DNA: TGTGCCAGCAGCAAAGTGCAGGGAGGGAGTAATGAAAAACTGTTTTTT.

This clone was seen once. The chain is built from TRBV11-2 and TRBJ2-7; D ambiguous. CDR1 and CDR2 from the germline V gene are SGHAT and FQNNGV. V gave up 5 bases and J gave up 3 bases, with 14 bases separating them. This CDR3 is built from 14 residues. The CDR3 loop reads CASSPSIVSYEQYV. CDR3 nucleotide sequence: TGTGCCAGCAGCCCCTCAATTGTCAGCTACGAGCAGTACGTC.

The V and J genes are TRBV7-9 and TRBJ2-3; D unresolved. The V end was cut by 4 bases, the J end by 0 bases, with 14 bases between. This CDR3 contains 16 residues. Germline V gives CDR1 SEHNR, CDR2 FQNEAQ (reference sequence). The CDR3 sequence: CASSSAARLSTDTQYF. The CDR3 coding sequence is TGTGCCAGCAGCTCCGCCGCCAGACTTAGCACAGATACGCAGTATTTT.

The gene calls are TRBV5-1 and TRBJ1-5; weak D call: TRBD1 (5 bases). Germline assignment: CDR1 SGHRS and CDR2 YFSETQ. CDR3 length: 14 residues. Trimming left V 4 bases short and J 5 bases short, with 13 bases between. The CDR3 region has the DNA TGCGCCAGCAGCATTGCGGGGGGGGATCAGCCCCAGCATTTT. The encoded protein is CASSIAGGDQPQHF.

CDR3 loop: CAIRLSGTTTDTQYF. CDR3 DNA sequence: TGTGCCATCAGGCTATCCGGGACCACCACAGATACGCAGTATTTT. This chain links TRBV10-3 with TRBJ2-3; possibly TRBD1 or TRBD2 for D (5 bases each). V was cut by 6 bases and J by 2 bases, with 15 bases left in between. Germline V gene data show CDR1 as ENHRY and CDR2 as SYGVKD. The CDR3 covers 15 residues.

V is TRBV5-8 and J is TRBJ2-1; 13 nucleotides align to TRBD2. Germline assignment: CDR1 SGHTS and CDR2 YDEGEE. This CDR3 has 17 amino acids. V was clipped by 6 bases and J by 7 bases; unmatched bases: 13. The CDR3 DNA follows: TGTGCCAGCATTACTAGCGGGGGGGCTTTAGATTGGAATGAGCAGTTCTTC. It yields the protein CASITSGGALDWNEQFF.

The gene calls are TRBV4-3 and TRBJ2-3; 9 nucleotides agree with TRBD1. The CDR3 contains 17 residues. The ends lost 4 bases at V and 4 bases at J; junction bases unmatched: 12. Germline loops: CDR1 LGHNA, CDR2 YSLEER. CDR3 amino acids: CASSRGQGVGQSDTQYF. The CDR3 bases are TGCGCCAGCAGCCGGGGACAGGGTGTGGGACAGTCAGATACGCAGTATTTT.

This chain uses TRBV7-2 with TRBJ1-2, with a possible D match to TRBD1 (6 bases). This CDR3 has 16 amino acids. Germline V gene sequence: CDR1 SGHTA, CDR2 FQGNSA. Trimming left V 6 bases short and J 8 bases short, with 25 bases between. CDR3 DNA: TGTGCCAGCAGTCAACAACCCCAGGGGCCTGAGGGGGGCTACACCTTC. This gives the protein CASSQQPQGPEGGYTF.

V is TRBV14 and J is TRBJ2-5, with 7 bases matching TRBD1. CDR3 length: 15 residues. V dropped 4 bases and J dropped 2; count of bases not matched to a gene: 7. CDR1 is SGHDN, CDR2 FVKESK, per germline. This CDR3 is CASSPRRTGQETQYF. The CDR3 DNA follows: TGTGCCAGCAGCCCAAGAAGGACAGGACAAGAGACCCAGTACTTC. Filled out from reference TRBV14 and TRBJ2-5, the complete variable domain reads EAGVTQFPSHSVIEKGQTVTLRCDPISGHDNLYWYRRVMGKEIKFLLHFVKESKQDESGMPNNRFLAERTGGTYSTLKVQPAELEDSGVYFCASSPRRTGQETQYFGPGTRLLVL.

The chain recombines TRBV6-6 with TRBJ2-7; D perhaps matches TRBD2 (7 bases). Germline values: CDR1 MNHNY, CDR2 SVGAGI (reference sequence). The ends were cut back, 5 bases at V and 1 base at J, with 21 bases in the middle. This CDR3 is built from 17 residues. The DNA for the CDR3 is TGTGCCAGCAGTCCGATGGGAGGCGGGGGCGTTTCCTACGAGCAGTACTTC. It yields the protein CASSPMGGGGVSYEQYF.

The chain links TRBV30 to TRBJ1-3; D possibly corresponds to TRBD1 (6 bases). The germline CDR1 and CDR2 sequences are GTSNPN and SVGIG (reference sequence). Deletions cut 1 base from V and 4 bases from J, with 14 bases between. The CDR3 sequence is 15 residues long. The CDR3 bases are TGTGCCTGGAGTGCAAGAAATACAGGGGGAAACACCATATATTTT. It codes for CAWSARNTGGNTIYF.

The chain joins TRBV5-1 to TRBJ2-4; D perhaps matches TRBD1 (5 bases). Germline V gene lookup returns CDR1 SGHRS and CDR2 YFSETQ. The CDR3 is 15 residues long. The V gene lost 0 bases and the J gene lost 5 bases, with 12 bases spanning the gap. The CDR3 region has the DNA TGCGCCAGCAGCTTGGAAGGGGCAGATCAAAACATTCAGTACTTC. Translated, it gives CASSLEGADQNIQYF.

The chain has TRBV14 and TRBJ1-2; possibly TRBD1 for D (6 bases). Trimming took off 1 base at V and 8 bases at J, with 20 bases between the two ends. The CDR3 consists of 16 residues. Germline lookup yields CDR1 SGHDN and CDR2 FVKESK. DNA for the CDR3: TGTGCCAGCAGCCAAGTCGGTCGCCAGGGGTCGGGAGGCTACACCTTC. Protein: CASSQVGRQGSGGYTF.

The gene calls are TRBV24-1 and TRBJ1-1, with D possibly being TRBD1 (6 bases). The CDR3 is made up of 16 amino acids. Germline V gene sequence: CDR1 KGHDR, CDR2 SFDVKD. The V end was cut by 3 bases, the J end by 4 bases, with 17 bases between. The CDR3 reads CATSDGPYRVVTEAFF. In DNA, the CDR3 is TGTGCCACCAGTGATGGGCCCTACAGGGTGGTCACTGAAGCTTTCTTT.

The chain links TRBV11-3 to TRBJ2-2; TRBD2 is a possible D gene (5 bases). V dropped 5 bases and J dropped 5 bases, with 6 bases sitting between them. Germline-derived CDR1 and CDR2 are SGHNT and YENEEA. The CDR3 has 12 residues. In DNA, the CDR3 is TGTGCCAGCAGCCGGAGGACCGGGGAGCTGTTTTTT. Protein product: CASSRRTGELFF.

The V gene is TRBV2, the J gene TRBJ1-2; D is undetermined. Germline values: CDR1 SNHLY, CDR2 FYNNEI. Trimming took 7 bases from V and 0 from J, leaving 9 bases between them. This CDR3 spans 13 amino acids. CDR3 nucleotide sequence: TGTGCCAGCACGGAGGGAACTAACTATGGCTACACCTTC. Amino acid sequence: CASTEGTNYGYTF.